This T cell receptor (beta chain) originates from a study of T cells in localized non-small cell lung cancer. Study-level findings and limits: Tumor showed lower T cell clonality than uninvolved adjacent lung, where it was highest. Heterogeneity is still possible, as just one tumor region was sequenced. A median around 55 of the top 100 tumor clones appeared in adjacent lung. Longer overall survival accompanied higher blood T cell density.

Clones were sequenced by immunoSEQ multiplex PCR, and TCRdb holds only the in-frame ones, with some missing. The table has 7,500 to 10,000 clones, 90% seen once. This clone was seen a handful of times. Antigen: not known. This clonotype was obtained from a male donor older than 55 with stage III squamous cell lung carcinoma. Sample: peripheral blood, taken before any cancer treatment.

The CDR3 here is CASSLVLPTTEAFF. The CDR3, as DNA: TGTGCCAGCAGCTTAGTTTTACCGACGACTGAAGCTTTCTTT. The V call is TRBV7-9, the J call TRBJ1-1, with D unclear. Germline V lookup: CDR1 SEHNR, CDR2 FQNEAQ (reference sequence). Trimming removed 1 base at V and 5 bases at J, with 11 bases between. The CDR3 length is 14 residues.